This note documents a single TCR beta chain sequence. The antigen this receptor binds is unknown. Qualities for individual bases were not recorded, and no much larger clone is one base off. This sample was included in a study of CD8 T cells in Susac syndrome (dated by TCRdb to the late 2010s). As for the study more broadly: The study used repertoire sequencing to test whether antigen drove CD8+ T cell activation and differentiation in Susac syndrome.

RNA was extracted using the RNeasy kit, and about 0.5 to 1 ug of the RNA was reverse transcribed with random hexamers. TCR beta CDR3 regions were amplified with the immunoSEQ multiplex PCR assay covering 54 Vbeta and 13 Jbeta segments. Bias from PCR amplification was corrected by using a synthetic template baseline for primer optimization and for computational correction. The authors' analysis ran thus. Reads were assigned to V, D and J genes according to IMGT and analyzed in immunoSEQ Analyzer, with only productive sequences retained. Clonality was calculated as one minus the Shannon entropy normalized by log2 of the number of productive unique sequences. For each patient and control, public and private clones were evaluated within the 100 most prevalent clones. Susac-specific clones were defined as absent from healthy and MS cohorts, 800 to 1,200 published viral clones and other ImmuneACCESS disease sequences. Through fastp at Q25 and MiXCR, TCRdb rebuilt clones from the public reads, retaining in-frame beta chains. Entries are consolidated by CDR3 protein sequence, retaining the most common genes and DNA. V and J calls and clone size were set by TCRdb, not the authors. The sample data list 180,000 or so distinct CDR3 sequences, and more than 90% of these were observed just once. 0.14% of the sample is held by the ten biggest clonotypes.

Peripheral blood CD8+ and CD4+ T cells from healthy donors, Susac syndrome patients and multiple sclerosis patients were profiled by high-throughput TCR beta sequencing. Healthy donors were age- and sex-matched controls. CD8+ TEMRA cells were enriched by FACS, while bulk CD8+ and CD4+ T cells were purified by magnetic negative isolation. Blood was drawn into EDTA tubes, processed within 24 hours, and PBMCs were isolated by density gradient centrifugation. PBMCs intended for TCR sequencing were cryopreserved in liquid nitrogen and thawed later in a water bath at 37 degrees C. The sorted or isolated CD4+, CD8+ and CD8+ TEMRA cells had a purity of 90% or higher. Trimming takes 0 bases off V and 8 bases off J; junction bases not matched to a gene: 2. CDR1 and CDR2 are read off the germline V gene as SGHTA and FQGNSA. Including cysteine and phenylalanine, the CDR3 has 15 amino acids. Left in the record is the CDR3 DNA by itself, 45 bases read in frame from the first base.

Broad study findings and their caveats: The number of individuals in the TCR sequencing and HLA analysis was acknowledged as relatively small.

The chain links TRBV7-2 with TRBJ2-1, with TRBD2 identical over 12 junction bases. The sequenced sample was CD4+ T cells from PBMCs. The clonotype comes from a human donor in good health. The nucleotide sequence reads as follows: TGTGCCAGCAGCTTAGCCCTAGCGGGAGGGGATGAGCAGTTCTTC. Translated, it gives CASSLALAGGDEQFF.